The 9 T cell receptor beta chains below were found in one sample sequenced in a study of blood T cell repertoires in COVID-19. This table comes from immunoSEQ multiplex PCR, and its TCRdb copy is limited to in-frame clones, with some not included. The table lists 200,000 to 250,000 clones, about three quarters of them singletons. Sequencing was performed on peripheral blood. The receptors were gathered from a woman aged 70 to 79 with acute or convalescent COVID-19.

V and J are TRBV30 and TRBJ2-2; 9 nucleotides line up with TRBD1. The CDR3 is 12 residues long. The germline V gene encodes CDR1 GTSNPN and CDR2 SVGIG (reference sequence). V was clipped by 7 bases and J by 7 bases; unmatched bases: 4. For the CDR3, the DNA is TGTGCCTCACAGGGGGCTGACGGGGAGCTGTTTTTT. Its protein product is CASQGADGELFF. Full variable domain (remainder filled in from reference TRBV30 and TRBJ2-2): SQTIHQWPATLVQPVGSPLSLECTVEGTSNPNLYWYRQAAGRGLQLLFYSVGIGQISSEVPQNLSASRPQDRQFILSSKKLLLSDSGFYLCASQGADGELFFGEGSRLTVL.

J is TRBJ2-5 and V is TRBV28; 14 nucleotides agree with TRBD2. The V gene end was trimmed by 5 bases and the J gene end by 1 base; junction bases not matched to a gene: 3. Looked up from germline, CDR1 is MDHEN and CDR2 is SYDVKM. This CDR3 contains 16 residues. CDR3 sequence: CASSTGLAGGQETQYF. DNA for the CDR3: TGTGCCAGCAGTACCGGACTAGCGGGAGGCCAAGAGACCCAGTACTTC.

The V and J genes are TRBV20-1 and TRBJ2-7; no clear D gene. Between the trimmed V and J ends, which lost 6 bases and 8 bases, there was a span of 8 bases. Germline V gene lookup returns CDR1 DFQATT and CDR2 SNEGSKA (reference sequence). The CDR3 is 9 residues long. The CDR3 loop reads CSANPKQYF. The CDR3 region has the DNA TGCAGTGCGAATCCTAAGCAGTACTTC.

The chain combines TRBV5-4 with TRBJ1-4, with 10 bases lining up with TRBD1. This CDR3 has 14 residues. The germline gives CDR1 SGHNT, CDR2 YYREEE (reference sequence). With 3 bases clipped from V and 5 bases from J, the junction kept 1 base outside the gene matches. This CDR3 is CASSSDRGNEKLFF. The CDR3 DNA reads as TGTGCCAGCAGCTCGGACAGGGGGAATGAAAAACTGTTTTTT.

The chain couples TRBV4-1 to TRBJ2-7, with D perhaps TRBD2 (5 bases). Trimming cost V 1 base and J 3 bases, with 10 bases left between them. The CDR3 loop spans 14 amino acids. Looked up from germline, CDR1 is MGHRA and CDR2 is YSYEKL. The CDR3 loop reads CASSQVSGNYEQYF. CDR3 DNA: TGCGCCAGCAGCCAAGTCAGCGGAAACTACGAGCAGTACTTC.

The table lists this clone with a count of one. Here the CDR3 DNA reads TGTGCCAGCAGCGCCGCGGGAGTTGATACGCAGTATTTT. This translates into CASSAAGVDTQYF. The chain couples TRBV7-9 to TRBJ2-3, with TRBD2 matching over 7 bases. The CDR3 covers 13 residues. J was trimmed by 6 bases and V by 5 bases; bases with no gene match: 5. The germline gives CDR1 SEHNR, CDR2 FQNEAQ (reference sequence).

The genes are TRBV29-1 and TRBJ2-2; TRBD2 matches at 8 bases. J gave up 4 bases and V 7 bases, and 8 bases lay outside the gene matches. CDR3 size: 14 residues. Germline assignment: CDR1 SQVTM and CDR2 ANQGSEA. The CDR3 DNA is TGCAGCGCCAGTCGACTAGCGAGCACCGGGGAGCTGTTTTTT. Translation gives CSASRLASTGELFF.

The CDR3 DNA reads as TGTGCCAGTAGTATAGGGGCTAGCGGGGTCCAAGAGACCCAGTACTTC. Its translation is CASSIGASGVQETQYF. This chain links TRBV19 with TRBJ2-5; 9 positions match TRBD2. The CDR3 length is 16 residues. V trimming: 1 base; J trimming: 1 base; junction bases outside the gene matches: 4. Germline CDR1 reads LNHDA; CDR2 reads SQIVND (reference sequence).

V and J are TRBV7-9 and TRBJ1-2; D is perhaps TRBD1 (6 bases). The CDR3 covers 15 residues. Germline CDR1 and CDR2: SEHNR and FQNEAQ (reference sequence). Trimming removed 2 bases at V and 2 bases at J, with 12 bases between. This chain's CDR3 is CASSLMAGVNYGYTF. The CDR3 DNA is TGTGCCAGCAGCTTAATGGCAGGGGTGAACTATGGCTACACCTTC.